One and the same sample provided the 17 T cell receptor beta chains below, sequenced in a study of naive and memory T cell subsets. General study results and limits: A few larger clonotypes appeared in naive repertoires, especially CD8, possibly memory cells re-expressing CD45RA.

These receptors lack a known antigen. An equimolar mix of two oligonucleotides served as the beta constant-region primer for TRBC1 and TRBC2. Four rounds of PCR amplified the ligated cDNA using nested alpha and beta constant-region primers plus SP2. Via MiXCR, TCRdb re-called the UMI-ligation and nested PCR reads, giving one row per CDR3 protein. The sample has roughly 100,000 distinct CDR3 sequences; around 13% are singletons. Sequencing was performed on naive CD8+ T cells from blood. The receptors originated from a human donor in good health.

This clonotype was detected a few times. This chain connects TRBV29-1 to TRBJ1-1, with 7 bases identical to TRBD1. V shed 6 bases, J shed 4 bases, and the junction held 11 bases outside the gene matches. The CDR3 is 14 residues long. Germline CDR1 reads SQVTM; CDR2 reads ANQGSEA. As DNA, the CDR3 is TGCAGCGTCGCCGGGACAGTAACGGTCACTGAAGCTTTCTTT. It encodes CSVAGTVTVTEAFF.

Concerning this clonotype: A much larger clone lies a single base off, so this may be a read error. This chain joins TRBV27 and TRBJ2-1, with 8 nucleotides matching TRBD2. The CDR3 extends over 14 amino acids. Trimming at V came to 6 bases and at J to 4 bases, leaving 5 bases not matched to a gene. The germline V gene encodes CDR1 MNHEY and CDR2 SMNVEV (reference sequence). The CDR3 sequence is CASSALAVYNEQFF. In DNA form, the CDR3 reads TGTGCCAGCAGCGCACTAGCGGTATACAATGAGCAGTTCTTC.

This sequence joins TRBV27 and TRBJ2-7; D unclear. The ends were cut back, 8 bases at V and 0 bases at J, with 17 bases in the middle. This CDR3 is 15 amino acids long. Germline V gene data show CDR1 as MNHEY and CDR2 as SMNVEV (reference sequence). The CDR3 protein is CASGPHRMNSYEQYF. CDR3 DNA sequence: TGTGCCAGCGGACCCCACCGCATGAACTCCTACGAGCAGTACTTC.

This clonotype was found a few times. The V gene is TRBV20-1, the J gene TRBJ2-7; D is ambiguous. This CDR3 is built from 13 residues. Germline V gene lookup returns CDR1 DFQATT and CDR2 SNEGSKA (reference sequence). V lost 3 bases and J 3 bases, leaving 12 bases between the germline ends. The DNA for the CDR3 is TGCAGTGCTAGTGAAGGGTGGAACTACGAGCAGTACTTC. Translated: CSASEGWNYEQYF.

This clonotype appeared many times. The chain links TRBV2 to TRBJ2-7; TRBD1 aligns across 7 bases. Germline assignment: CDR1 SNHLY and CDR2 FYNNEI. V lost 4 bases and J lost 4; bases outside the gene matches: 10. This CDR3 region has 15 residues. In DNA form, the CDR3 reads TGTGCCAGCAGTGGCTGGGACAGAATCGGGTACGAGCAGTACTTC. Translation: CASSGWDRIGYEQYF.

This clonotype was seen ten or more times. This chain joins TRBV28 and TRBJ1-6, with 11 bases identical to TRBD1. V trimming: 10 bases; J trimming: 10 bases; junction bases outside the gene matches: 12. The CDR3 length is 15 residues. Germline V lookup: CDR1 MDHEN, CDR2 SYDVKM. The CDR3 DNA is TGTGCCATCAGAACGGACAGGGGGCGCCGGTCACCCCTCCACTTT. It is translated as CAIRTDRGRRSPLHF. Based on the CDR3 plus reference TRBV28 and TRBJ1-6, the full variable domain is DVKVTQSSRYLVKRTGEKVFLECVQDMDHENMFWYRQDPGLGLRLIYFSYDVKMKEKGDIPEGYSVSREKKERFSLILESASTNQTSMYLCAIRTDRGRRSPLHFGNGTRLTVT.

As regards this clonotype: The germline gene is not matched at one end of the junction; a read error may be the cause. The chain joins TRBV7-7 to TRBJ2-1; 8 bases are shared with TRBD2. Germline V gene sequence: CDR1 SSHAT, CDR2 FNYEAQ (reference sequence). The CDR3 contains 15 residues. The CDR3 sequence: CASSSGTRSYNEQFF. CDR3 bases: TGTGCTAGCAGCTCGGGGACTAGATCCTACAATGAGCAGTTCTTC.

Notes on this clonotype: A much bigger clone sits one base away, suggesting this may be a read error. The rearrangement joins TRBV24-1 to TRBJ2-3; D is unclear. This CDR3 comprises 14 residues. Germline CDR1 and CDR2: KGHDR and SFDVKD. CDR3 loop: CANSDFADTDTQYF. The DNA for the CDR3 is TGTGCCAACAGTGATTTTGCGGACACAGATACGCAGTATTTT.

The gene calls are TRBV7-9 and TRBJ1-2, with a tentative D call TRBD1 (5 bases). This CDR3 spans 16 amino acids. Germline V gene sequence: CDR1 SEHNR, CDR2 FQNEAQ (reference sequence). V was cut by 2 bases and J by 4 bases, with 17 bases left in between. Written as DNA, the CDR3 is TGTGCCAGCAGCTTATCCGACATCCAGGGTACCTATGGCTACACCTTC. Translation: CASSLSDIQGTYGYTF.

This clonotype was detected only a few times. The rearrangement joins TRBV11-2 to TRBJ2-1; D tentatively reads TRBD1 or TRBD2 (5 bases each). The germline V and J ends were trimmed by 3 bases and 12 bases, with 9 bases remaining between them. The CDR3 is 11 amino acids. The germline V gene has CDR1 SGHAT and CDR2 FQNNGV. CDR3 protein: CASSLPGGQFF. CDR3 in DNA: TGTGCCAGCAGCTTGCCTGGGGGGCAGTTCTTC.

In this sample, this clonotype turned up a few times. The chain uses TRBV11-2 and TRBJ2-1; D is possibly TRBD1 (6 bases). The CDR3 totals 17 residues. The germline V gene encodes CDR1 SGHAT and CDR2 FQNNGV. Trimming shortened V by 2 bases and J by 0 bases, and 14 bases separated the two germline ends. CDR3 coding DNA: TGTGCCAGCAGCTTAAGCACGGGACAAAGCTCCTACAATGAGCAGTTCTTC. This gives the protein CASSLSTGQSSYNEQFF.

V usage is TRBV5-6 and J usage is TRBJ1-2, with TRBD1 matching 7 bases. The CDR3 totals 15 residues. Germline values: CDR1 SGHDT, CDR2 YYEEEE. Trimming took 4 bases from V and 4 from J; bases not matched to a gene: 10. The CDR3 loop is CASSLTGTIGYGYTF. CDR3 nucleotide sequence: TGTGCCAGCAGCCTGACAGGGACTATCGGCTATGGCTACACCTTC.

V usage is TRBV6-5 and J usage is TRBJ2-1; D may correspond to TRBD1 or TRBD2 (5 bases each). Trimming left V 7 bases short and J 3 bases short, with 13 bases between. The length of the CDR3 is 14 residues. Per germline, CDR1 MNHEY and CDR2 SVGAGI. CDR3 amino acids: CASTAGTNYNEQFF. CDR3 DNA: TGTGCCAGCACGGCAGGGACGAACTACAATGAGCAGTTCTTC.

This clonotype showed up many times. The chain joins TRBV11-3 to TRBJ2-1, with D unclear. Germline lookup yields CDR1 SGHNT and CDR2 YENEEA. The V gene lost 0 bases and the J gene lost 3 bases, with 3 bases spanning the gap. There are 13 residues in the CDR3. Here the CDR3 DNA reads TGTGCCAGCAGCTTAGACCTCTACAATGAGCAGTTCTTC. Its protein product is CASSLDLYNEQFF. The variable domain in full, completed from reference TRBV11-3 and TRBJ2-1, reads EAGVVQSPRYKIIEKKQPVAFWCNPISGHNTLYWYLQNLGQGPELLIRYENEEAVDDSQLPKDRFSAERLKGVDSTLKIQPAELGDSAVYLCASSLDLYNEQFFGPGTRLTVL.

This chain connects TRBV30 to TRBJ1-1; D is uncertain. CDR3 size: 13 residues. CDR1 is GTSNPN, CDR2 SVGIG, per germline (reference sequence). V lost 0 bases, J lost 1 base, and 6 bases lay in between. CDR3 DNA: TGTGCCTGGAGTGTTACAGAGAACACTGAAGCTTTCTTT. Translated, it gives CAWSVTENTEAFF.

This rearrangement joins TRBV5-6 to TRBJ2-1; 9 nucleotides agree with TRBD2. CDR3 length: 15 residues. CDR1 is SGHDT, CDR2 YYEEEE, per germline. Trimming took 7 bases from V and 0 from J; bases not matched to a gene: 5. Here the CDR3 reads CASLAGSSSYNEQFF. CDR3 DNA sequence: TGTGCCAGCCTAGCGGGGTCTAGCTCCTACAATGAGCAGTTCTTC. The whole variable domain, remainder taken from reference TRBV5-6 and TRBJ2-1, is DAGVTQSPTHLIKTRGQQVTLRCSPKSGHDTVSWYQQALGQGPQFIFQYYEEEERQRGNFPDRFSGHQFPNYSSELNVNALLLGDSALYLCASLAGSSSYNEQFFGPGTRLTVL.

The rearrangement links TRBV29-1 to TRBJ1-2; possible D gene TRBD1, 6 bases. This CDR3 region has 16 residues. CDR1 and CDR2 (germline): SQVTM, ANQGSEA. The V gene lost 2 bases and the J gene lost 3 bases, with 19 bases spanning the gap. Written as DNA, the CDR3 is TGCAGCGTTGAACGGGTCACAGGGTACGGGGACTATGGCTACACCTTC. Translated: CSVERVTGYGDYGYTF.